This TCR beta chain was captured in a study of T cells after yellow fever vaccination. Study-wide context: For low cell numbers, libraries were made with SMART-Seq v4 Ultra Low Input. The study, taken as a whole, reports: Reappearance after the booster was seen for most primary-vaccination clones, at approximately 97% CD4 and 85% to 90% CD8. Only a small proportion of the clonotypes turned up in both the CD4 and the CD8 compartments, likely arising from convergent recombination. One caveat is that FACS-sorted repertoires could contain abundant clonotypes contaminating from the bulk population.

This clonotype was picked up a small number of times. What it binds is unknown. From the 5' RACE reads, TCRdb called clonotypes with MiXCR, one entry per CDR3 protein. The data show 300,000 to 400,000 distinct CDR3 sequences, around 12% seen once. Germline V gene sequence: CDR1 SGHTA, CDR2 FQGTGA. The trim removed 4 bases at V and 8 bases at J, leaving 8 bases unmatched. The CDR3 length is 15 residues. This clonotype was sampled from a man aged 18 to 29 who received the YFV17D yellow fever vaccine. J is TRBJ1-6 and V is TRBV7-3, with 7 bases that match TRBD1. Sequenced here: CD4+ T cells sorted from PBMCs, sampled 15 days after the yellow fever booster vaccination. The CDR3 coding sequence is TGTGCCAGCAGCTCCTCCGGGACAGCGTATTCACCCCTCCACTTT. Its translation is CASSSSGTAYSPLHF.